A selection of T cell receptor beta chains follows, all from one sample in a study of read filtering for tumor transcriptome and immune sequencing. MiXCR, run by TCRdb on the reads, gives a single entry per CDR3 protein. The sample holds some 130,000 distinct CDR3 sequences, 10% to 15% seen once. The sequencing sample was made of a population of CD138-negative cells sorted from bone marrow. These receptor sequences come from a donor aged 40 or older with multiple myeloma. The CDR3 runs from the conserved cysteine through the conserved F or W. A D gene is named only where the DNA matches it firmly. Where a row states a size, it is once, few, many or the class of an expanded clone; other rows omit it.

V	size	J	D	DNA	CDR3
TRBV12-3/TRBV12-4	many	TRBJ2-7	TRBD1	TGTGCCAGCACGGCCCGGGACAGGAGCTCCTACGAGCAGTACTTC	CASTARDRSSYEQYF
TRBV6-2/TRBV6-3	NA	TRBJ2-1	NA	TGTGCCAGCAGTTATCCTGGAGCACGGAATGAGCTGTTCTTC	CASSYPGARNELFF
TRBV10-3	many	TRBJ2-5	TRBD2	TGTGCCATCAGTGAGAGCGGGGGACAAGAGACCCAGTACTTC	CAISESGGQETQYF
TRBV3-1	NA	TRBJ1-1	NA	TGTGCCAGCAGCCCTTCCCTCGGCGGGAACACTGAAGCTTTCTTT	CASSPSLGGNTEAFF
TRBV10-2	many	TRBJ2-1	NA	TGCGCCAGCAGTCGCTCTAGCGTCGATGAGCAGTTCTTC	CASSRSSVDEQFF
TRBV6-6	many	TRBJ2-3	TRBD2	TGTGCCAGCACCGCATCGAGGCGGGAGGGGACAGATACGCAGTATTTT	CASTASRREGTDTQYF
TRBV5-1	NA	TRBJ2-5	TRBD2	TGCGCCAGCAGCTTGATGTCTAGCGGAAACCAAGAGACCCAGTACTTC	CASSLMSSGNQETQYF
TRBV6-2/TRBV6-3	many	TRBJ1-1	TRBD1	TGTGCCAGCAGTAGACAGGGAGGGTGGACTGAAGCTTTCTTT	CASSRQGGWTEAFF
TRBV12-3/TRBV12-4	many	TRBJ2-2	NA	TGTGCCAGCAGTCCCGGGACCGCCGTAGGCGGAGAGCTGTTTTTT	CASSPGTAVGGELFF
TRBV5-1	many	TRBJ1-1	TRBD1	TGCGCCAGCAGCCGAGGGACAGACAACACTGAAGCTTTCTTT	CASSRGTDNTEAFF
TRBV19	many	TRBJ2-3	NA	TGTGCCAGTAAACCATCCGGGGACTCTAGCACAGATACGCAGTATTTT	CASKPSGDSSTDTQYF
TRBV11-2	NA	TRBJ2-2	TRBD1	TGTGCCAGCAGCCCCGGGACAGGCTACCCTACCGGGGAGCTGCTTTTT	CASSPGTGYPTGELLF
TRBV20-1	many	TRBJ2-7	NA	TGCAGTGCTCCCCTACGGGAGCACTCCTACGAGCAGTACTTC	CSAPLREHSYEQYF
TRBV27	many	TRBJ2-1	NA	TGTGCCACCCGAAGCCAGGGTTTGGGCTACAATGAGCAGTTCTTC	CATRSQGLGYNEQFF
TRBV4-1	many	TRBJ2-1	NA	TGCGCCAGCAGCCAAGGACTAGTCAAGAGCTCCTACAATGAGCAGTTCTTC	CASSQGLVKSSYNEQFF
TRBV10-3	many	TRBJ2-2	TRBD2	TGTGCCATCAGTGACCGAAGGGAGGGAACCGGGGAGCTGTTTTTT	CAISDRREGTGELFF
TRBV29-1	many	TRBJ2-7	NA	TGCAGCGTTGAGGCCTCCCCCGACGAGCAGTACTTC	CSVEASPDEQYF
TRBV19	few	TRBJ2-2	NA	TGTGCCAGTAGTAAGGGTCCGGGCACCGGGGAGCTGTTTTTT	CASSKGPGTGELFF
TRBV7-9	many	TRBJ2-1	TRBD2	TGTGCCAGCAGCTCCCGGGGACTAGCGGGAGTGACTGAGCAGTTCTTC	CASSSRGLAGVTEQFF
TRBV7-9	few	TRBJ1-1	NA	TGTGCCAGCATCCTCAACACTGAAGCTTTCTTT	CASILNTEAFF
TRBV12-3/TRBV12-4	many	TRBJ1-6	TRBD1	TGTGCCAGCAGTTTAAAGGGGGCTAATTCACCCCTCCACTTT	CASSLKGANSPLHF
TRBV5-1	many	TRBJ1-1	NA	TGCGCCAGCCGCATCACGACTGGGGAAACTGAAGCTTTCTTT	CASRITTGETEAFF
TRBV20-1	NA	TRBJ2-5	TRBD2	TGCAGTGCTAGAAAGCGGGGGGGAGGTATGGAGACCCAGTACTTC	CSARKRGGGMETQYF
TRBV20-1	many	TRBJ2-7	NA	TGCAGTGCTAGTGCGGCCCCCCTCTTGACGCAGTACTTC	CSASAAPLLTQYF
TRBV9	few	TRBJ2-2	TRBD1	TGTGCCAGCAGCCCGACGGACAGGGGTTACACCGGGGAGCTGTTTTTT	CASSPTDRGYTGELFF
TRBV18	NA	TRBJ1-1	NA	TGTGCCAGCTCACCTGGCACTGACACTGAAGCTTTCTTT	CASSPGTDTEAFF
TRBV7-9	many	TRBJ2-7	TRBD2	TGTGCCAGCAGCCTAGCGGGACTCTCCTACGAGCAGTACTTC	CASSLAGLSYEQYF
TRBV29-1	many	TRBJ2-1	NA	TGCAGCGTTGGAGGGCCCAGGGGCAATGAGCAGTTCTTC	CSVGGPRGNEQFF
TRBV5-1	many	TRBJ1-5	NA	TGCGCCAGCAGCTTGGGGACAGTGGGTCAGCCCCAGCATTTT	CASSLGTVGQPQHF
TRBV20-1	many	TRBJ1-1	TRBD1	TGCAGTGCTAGAGAGAGGGGGCGGGTGATCACTGAAGCTTTCTTT	CSARERGRVITEAFF
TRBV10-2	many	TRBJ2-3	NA	TGCGCCAGCAGGTTAGGTCCGGGCACAGATACGCAGTATTTT	CASRLGPGTDTQYF
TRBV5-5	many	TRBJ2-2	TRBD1	TGTGCCAGCAGCTGGGGAGTGACAGGGGGGTTCACCGGGGAGCTGTTTTTT	CASSWGVTGGFTGELFF
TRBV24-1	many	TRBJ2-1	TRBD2	TGTGCCACCAGTGATATGACTAGCGGGAGTAGCGGTGAGCAGTTCTTC	CATSDMTSGSSGEQFF
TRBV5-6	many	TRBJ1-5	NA	TGTGCCAGCAGCTTGGATTCTAGCAATCAGCCCCAGCATTTT	CASSLDSSNQPQHF
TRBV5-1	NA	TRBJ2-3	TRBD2	TGCGCCAGCAGCACAGGGAGTAGCGGGGGGATCACAGATACGCAGTATTTT	CASSTGSSGGITDTQYF
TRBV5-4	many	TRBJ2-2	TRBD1	TGTGCCAGCAGCCGACAGGGGTACACCGGGGAGCTGTTTTTT	CASSRQGYTGELFF
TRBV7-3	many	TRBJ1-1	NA	TGTGCCAGCAGCTTGTTCGGAGGCACGAACACTGAAGCTTTCTTT	CASSLFGGTNTEAFF
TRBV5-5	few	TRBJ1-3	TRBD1	TGTGCCAGCAGCTTCGGGACAGACTCTGGAAACACCATATATTTT	CASSFGTDSGNTIYF
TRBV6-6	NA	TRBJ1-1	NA	TGTGCCAGCAGCCTCAGGGCCACTGAAGCTTTCTTT	CASSLRATEAFF
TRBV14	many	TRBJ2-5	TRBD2	TGTGCCAGCAGCCAAGGCCTAGCGGGGTTAGAGACCCAGTACTTC	CASSQGLAGLETQYF
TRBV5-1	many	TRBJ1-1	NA	TGCGCCAGCAGCCCCTCTCCCGGACGCTCGAACACTGAAGCTTTCTTT	CASSPSPGRSNTEAFF
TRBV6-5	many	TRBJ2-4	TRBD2	TGTGCCAGCAGTTACTCGGGAGGGGCCTTGAACATTCAGTACTTC	CASSYSGGALNIQYF
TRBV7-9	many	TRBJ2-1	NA	TGTGCCAGCAGACGTTACAATGAGCAGTTCTTC	CASRRYNEQFF
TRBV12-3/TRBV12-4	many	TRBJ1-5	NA	TGTGCCAGCAGCCTGAACGGTGGCCCCCAGCATTTT	CASSLNGGPQHF
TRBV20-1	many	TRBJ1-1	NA	TGCAGTATCTTTCAGGGTCTGAACACTGAAGCTTTCTTT	CSIFQGLNTEAFF
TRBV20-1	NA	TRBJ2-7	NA	TGCAGTGCCCGCCCAAACGGGATTGACCACGAGCAGTACTTC	CSARPNGIDHEQYF
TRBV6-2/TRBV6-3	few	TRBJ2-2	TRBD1	TGTGCCAGCGACGGACAGGGGCCGAACACCGGGGAGCTGTTTTTT	CASDGQGPNTGELFF
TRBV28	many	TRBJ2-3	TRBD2	TGTGCCAGCAGTCCACCACCGGGACTAGCGGGAGCTGGCACAGATACGCAGTATTTT	CASSPPPGLAGAGTDTQYF
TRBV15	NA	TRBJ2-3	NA	TGTGCCACCAGCAGAGGCGAGGGCCGTGCTAGCACAGATACGCAGTATTTT	CATSRGEGRASTDTQYF
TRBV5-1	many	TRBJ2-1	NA	TGCGCCAGCAGCTCCGGACGTGTCAATGAGCAGTTCTTC	CASSSGRVNEQFF
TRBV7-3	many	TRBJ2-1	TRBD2	TGTGCCAGCAGCCCGACTAGCGATAGATACAATGAGCAGTTCTTC	CASSPTSDRYNEQFF
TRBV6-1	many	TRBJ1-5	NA	TGTGCCCCAGGGGCCCAGGTACGCAATCAGCCCCAGCATTTT	CAPGAQVRNQPQHF
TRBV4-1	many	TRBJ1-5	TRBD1	TGCGCCAGCAGCCCGACAGGGGGAGGCAATCAGCCCCAGCATTTT	CASSPTGGGNQPQHF
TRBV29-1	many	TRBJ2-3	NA	TGCAGCGTTGGAGACACCCGACCTAGCACAGATACGCAGTATTTT	CSVGDTRPSTDTQYF
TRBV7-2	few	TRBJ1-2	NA	TGTGCCAGCAGCTTAGGTGCCGGGGGAGGCTATGGCTACACCTTC	CASSLGAGGGYGYTF
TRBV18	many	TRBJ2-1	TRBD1	TGTGCCAGCTCACCAGGATCTTCCGGGACAGGGTTCGATGAGCAGTTCTTC	CASSPGSSGTGFDEQFF
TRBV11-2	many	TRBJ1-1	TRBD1	TGTGCCAGCAGCCCGGGCGACAGGGGCACTGAAGCTTTCTTT	CASSPGDRGTEAFF
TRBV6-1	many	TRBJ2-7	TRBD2	TGTGCCAGCAGTGAAGGGGCTAGCGGGAGGTCTGAGTACTTC	CASSEGASGRSEYF
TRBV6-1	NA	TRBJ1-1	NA	TGTGCCAGCAGTGAACCCCGACATAGGGACACTGAAGCTTTCTTC	CASSEPRHRDTEAFF
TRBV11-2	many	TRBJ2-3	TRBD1	TGTGCCAGCAGCTTGGGGGACAGGGCTACAGATACGCAGTATTTT	CASSLGDRATDTQYF